The present T cell receptor beta chain was sequenced within a study of vaccination effects on CD4 cells after COVID-19. Before any sequencing was done, the ViraFEST assay used viral peptide pools to expand antigen-specific CD4+ T cells. Investigators separated out CD4+ T cells once around nine days of culture had passed. Each vaccine recipient was nucleocapsid antibody negative and had no prior SARS-CoV-2 infection. Regarding this clone: The antigen is undetermined.

The study, taken as a whole, reports: Healthy vaccinees' vaccine-induced clones included only 1 of 255 cross-reacting with common cold coronaviruses. Late post-vaccination samples showed marked contraction of infection- and vaccine-induced clones.

TCRdb keeps only in-frame clones here, not all; method: immunoSEQ multiplex PCR. The sample yields about 22,000 clones, 73% seen once. This TCR was recovered from a human donor who received a COVID-19 vaccine. The sequenced sample was CD4+ T cells from PBMCs cultured with HCoV-NL63 spike peptides, obtained before COVID-19 vaccination.

The CDR3 reads CASSLAGTYEQYF. As DNA, the CDR3 is TGCGCCAGCAGCTTGGCCGGAACCTACGAGCAGTACTTC. This chain uses TRBV5-1 with TRBJ2-7; D uncertain. This CDR3 is 13 amino acids long. V lost 0 bases and J 2 bases, leaving 6 bases between the germline ends. In germline, CDR1 is SGHRS, CDR2 YFSETQ.